This record covers a single T cell receptor (beta chain). Authors' processing steps: How many nucleated cells were present was estimated from reference gene primer amplification. Repertoires were generated with immunoSEQ multiplex PCR, while TCRdb's copy carries only in-frame clones and drops some. The V and J calls and clone size were taken over from that table, and D and trimming were inferred from the DNA. The sample contains fewer than 200,000 clones, roughly 88% of which appear only once. This sample is part of a study of blood T cell repertoires in COVID-19. Study at large: The United States, Italy and Spain provided the acute and convalescent COVID-19 samples. The cDNA or gDNA used as material had been derived from T cells, B-cell-depleted T cells, or PBMCs.

Which cohort a participant joined came from the clinical history participants gave. The sequenced sample was PBMCs or T cells enriched from blood (not recorded which). The receptor comes from a man aged 45-65 years who had recovered from COVID-19.

CDR3 residues: CASIRGSRNTGELFF. CDR3 sequence (DNA): TGTGCCAGCATTAGGGGCAGTAGGAACACCGGGGAGCTGTTTTTT. This chain joins TRBV11-2 and TRBJ2-2; possible D gene TRBD1, 5 bases. V dropped 7 bases and J dropped 1 base, with 13 bases sitting between them. The CDR3 is made up of 15 amino acids. The germline CDR1 and CDR2 sequences are SGHAT and FQNNGV.